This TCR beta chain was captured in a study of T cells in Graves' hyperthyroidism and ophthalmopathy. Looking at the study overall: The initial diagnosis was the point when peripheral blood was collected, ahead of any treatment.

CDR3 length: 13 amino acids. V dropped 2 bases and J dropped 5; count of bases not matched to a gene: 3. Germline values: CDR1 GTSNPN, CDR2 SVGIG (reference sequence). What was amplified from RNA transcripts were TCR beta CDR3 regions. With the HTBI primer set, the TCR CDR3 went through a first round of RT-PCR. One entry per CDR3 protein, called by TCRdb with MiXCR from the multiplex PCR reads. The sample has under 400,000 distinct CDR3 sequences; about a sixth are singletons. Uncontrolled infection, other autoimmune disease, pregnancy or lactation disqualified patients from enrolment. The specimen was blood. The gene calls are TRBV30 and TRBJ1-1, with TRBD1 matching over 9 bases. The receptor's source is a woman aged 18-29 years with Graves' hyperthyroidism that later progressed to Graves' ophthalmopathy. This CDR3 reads CAWSLGQGTEAFF. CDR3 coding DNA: TGTGCCTGGAGTTTAGGACAGGGGACTGAAGCTTTCTTT. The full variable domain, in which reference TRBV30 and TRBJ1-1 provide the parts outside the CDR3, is SQTIHQWPATLVQPVGSPLSLECTVEGTSNPNLYWYRQAAGRGLQLLFYSVGIGQISSEVPQNLSASRPQDRQFILSSKKLLLSDSGFYLCAWSLGQGTEAFFGQGTRLTVV.